The 10 T cell receptor beta chains given below trace back to one sample, sequenced in a study of T cell repertoires in cytomegalovirus infection. Via MiXCR, TCRdb re-called the reads, giving one row per CDR3 protein. Here the sample spans about 740,000 distinct CDR3 sequences, under 40% being singletons. Material for sequencing was PBMCs. Receptors were obtained from a human donor in good health (CMV status not recorded). Some clones in this sample may be carry-over from other donors' samples.

This clonotype was counted ten times or more. This chain uses TRBV7-6 with TRBJ2-5; TRBD2 might be the D (7 bases). Between the trimmed V and J ends, which lost 2 bases and 1 base, there was a span of 11 bases. This CDR3 has 15 amino acids. Per germline, CDR1 SGHVS and CDR2 FNYEAQ. CDR3 in amino acids: CASSLSGGTQETQYF. The CDR3, as DNA: TGTGCCAGCAGCTTATCGGGGGGCACCCAAGAGACCCAGTACTTC.

This clonotype was observed a handful of times. This chain links TRBV7-2 with TRBJ1-5; 7 nucleotides match TRBD1. J was trimmed by 6 bases and V by 2 bases; bases with no gene match: 13. The CDR3 consists of 17 residues. Looked up from germline, CDR1 is SGHTA and CDR2 is FQGNSA. CDR3 coding DNA: TGTGCCAGCAGCTTATTGGTGACTACAGGGGATACTCAGCCCCAGCATTTT. It encodes CASSLLVTTGDTQPQHF.

V usage is TRBV28 and J usage is TRBJ1-5, with unresolved D. Germline lookup yields CDR1 MDHEN and CDR2 SYDVKM. The germline V and J ends were trimmed by 6 bases and 7 bases, with 13 bases remaining between them. The CDR3 runs 13 residues. In nucleotides, the CDR3 is TGTGCCAGCAGGGAACATGGAGGCCAGCCCCAGCATTTT. Amino acid sequence: CASREHGGQPQHF.

This clonotype has ten or more counts. This chain joins TRBV7-2 and TRBJ1-1; 7 nucleotides line up with TRBD1. The CDR3 runs 18 residues. The germline V gene has CDR1 SGHTA and CDR2 FQGNSA. The V segment lost 1 base and the J segment 4 bases; nucleotides outside the gene matches: 15. CDR3 DNA: TGTGCCAGCAGCTTAGGAAGGGGGCGTAGGTTTCGGGTCACTGAAGCTTTCTTT. Residues: CASSLGRGRRFRVTEAFF.

The J gene is TRBJ2-7, the V gene TRBV20-1; a possible D gene is TRBD2 (5 bases). V lost 1 base to trimming and J lost 4 bases, with 17 bases between them. This CDR3 has 15 residues. In germline, CDR1 is DFQATT, CDR2 SNEGSKA (reference sequence). The CDR3 nucleotides read TGCAGTGCTAGAGGGTATAACACGAGGGATTACGAGCAGTACTTC. Protein product: CSARGYNTRDYEQYF.

Many counts were recorded for this clonotype. This chain links TRBV7-8 with TRBJ2-1; 13 bases agree with TRBD2. Germline CDR1 reads SGHVS; CDR2 reads FQNEAQ. There are 18 residues in the CDR3. V was clipped by 4 bases and J by 6 bases; unmatched bases: 12. The CDR3 nucleotides are TGTGCCAGCAGCTCCTCACCCCGACTAGCGGGGGGACCCAATGAGCAGTTCTTC. Its translation is CASSSSPRLAGGPNEQFF.

This clonotype has just a few counts. The CDR3 reads CASTIDRGLNTEAFF. The CDR3 nucleotides read TGTGCCAGCACCATCGACAGGGGCTTAAACACTGAAGCTTTCTTT. The chain uses TRBV7-9 and TRBJ1-1; 8 nucleotides agree with TRBD1. This CDR3 comprises 15 residues. Germline V gene data show CDR1 as SEHNR and CDR2 as FQNEAQ (reference sequence). The junction had 9 bases not matched to a gene; V was cut back by 7 bases and J by 2 bases.

V and J are TRBV3-1 and TRBJ1-1; D is uncertain. Germline CDR1 and CDR2: LGHDT and YNNKEL (reference sequence). The length of the CDR3 is 14 residues. V was pared by 2 bases and J by 0 bases, with 7 bases between. The CDR3 sequence is CASSQSRLNTEAFF. The CDR3 bases are TGTGCCAGCAGCCAAAGTCGGTTGAACACTGAAGCTTTCTTT.

This clonotype was found many times. The rearrangement links TRBV7-2 to TRBJ2-1; TRBD2 agrees at 10 bases. The V segment lost 5 bases and the J segment 5 bases; nucleotides outside the gene matches: 9. CDR1 SGHTA and CDR2 FQGNSA come from the germline V gene. CDR3 length: 16 amino acids. The CDR3 protein is CASSPTLAGADNEQFF. Here the CDR3 DNA reads TGTGCCAGCAGCCCCACCCTAGCGGGAGCCGACAATGAGCAGTTCTTC.

This chain uses TRBV20-1 with TRBJ1-1; D uncertain. The CDR3 sequence is 14 residues long. CDR1 is DFQATT and CDR2 is SNEGSKA in the germline V gene (reference sequence). V was clipped by 1 base and J by 3 bases, with 12 bases between them. CDR3 nucleotides: TGCAGTGCTAGAGTGGGGATGACGCACACTGAAGCTTTCTTT. Translated, it gives CSARVGMTHTEAFF.